A single sample gave rise to the 14 T cell receptor beta chains below, sequenced in a study of blood T cell repertoires in COVID-19 (dated by TCRdb to about 2020). The library was produced with the immunoSEQ multiplex PCR assay. In TCRdb, the immuneACCESS table is reduced to in-frame sequences with V and J assigned. These tables do not hold every clone; where another copy was compared, an unresolved V gene accounts for under half, and the others remain unexplained. The sample table contains roughly 250,000 clones; only one count was recorded for approximately 90% of them. Roughly 0.8% of the sample rests with the top ten. The material sequenced was peripheral blood. Receptors originate from a man between 25 and 39 years old with acute or convalescent COVID-19.

This chain links TRBV2 with TRBJ2-1; 9 nucleotides agree with TRBD1. This CDR3 comprises 14 residues. The V gene's germline CDR1 is SNHLY and CDR2 FYNNEI. V dropped 8 bases and J dropped 7; count of bases not matched to a gene: 9. DNA of the CDR3: TGTGCCAGCGAAATGGGACAGGGTCTTAATGAGCAGTTCTTC. As protein: CASEMGQGLNEQFF.

This clone appeared a single time. The rearrangement uses TRBV4-1 and TRBJ2-1; the D is unclear. Trimming pared 0 bases from V and 7 bases from J, leaving 13 bases between. Per germline, CDR1 MGHRA and CDR2 YSYEKL. The CDR3 extends over 15 amino acids. This CDR3 is CASSQDLWLGNEQFF. CDR3 DNA: TGCGCCAGCAGCCAAGATCTGTGGCTCGGGAATGAGCAGTTCTTC.

The gene calls are TRBV29-1 and TRBJ1-3; D is unclear. Trimming left V 3 bases short and J 2 bases short, with 11 bases between. The CDR3 covers 14 residues. Per the germline V gene, CDR1 is SQVTM and CDR2 is ANQGSEA. CDR3 in amino acids: CSVEASGTGNTIYF. The CDR3, as DNA: TGCAGCGTTGAGGCCTCGGGGACTGGAAACACCATATATTTT.

The chain uses TRBV4-2 and TRBJ1-2; perhaps TRBD1 as D (6 bases). Trimming removed 4 bases at V and 4 bases at J, with 19 bases between. The CDR3 consists of 16 residues. CDR1 is LGHNA, CDR2 YNFKEQ, per germline. CDR3 in amino acids: CASSPQDSLKPYGYTF. As DNA, the CDR3 is TGTGCCAGCAGCCCACAGGACAGCCTAAAGCCCTATGGCTACACCTTC.

The chain is built from TRBV27 and TRBJ2-1; D call uncertain. The germline gives CDR1 MNHEY, CDR2 SMNVEV (reference sequence). The CDR3 contains 12 residues. Trimming cost V 8 bases and J 3 bases, with 8 bases left between them. In nucleotides, the CDR3 is TGTGCCAGCGCTCAGGTCTACAATGAGCAGTTCTTC. It yields the protein CASAQVYNEQFF.

The rearrangement joins TRBV5-1 to TRBJ2-7; no reliable D call. This CDR3 has 14 residues. The germline CDR1 and CDR2 sequences are SGHRS and YFSETQ. V shed 0 bases and J shed 1 base, with 8 bases lying between them. CDR3 coding DNA: TGCGCCAGCAGCTTGGGGGCGCGTTCCTACGAGCAGTACTTC. Translation: CASSLGARSYEQYF.

This clone has a handful of counts. The rearrangement joins TRBV5-1 to TRBJ1-1; D is possibly TRBD1 (6 bases). V was trimmed by 4 bases and J by 1 base, leaving 11 bases between them. The CDR3 is 14 amino acids. CDR1 is SGHRS, CDR2 YFSETQ, per germline. CDR3 residues: CASSPIQGNTEAFF. In DNA, the CDR3 is TGCGCCAGCAGCCCCATACAGGGGAACACTGAAGCTTTCTTT.

J is TRBJ1-6 and V is TRBV27; D is possibly TRBD1 (5 bases). The CDR3 is 13 amino acids. Looked up from germline, CDR1 is MNHEY and CDR2 is SMNVEV (reference sequence). The V end was cut by 5 bases, the J end by 11 bases, with 13 bases between. The CDR3 nucleotides are TGTGCCAGCAGTACCTCGACAGTGGCACCCCTCCACTTT. Translated: CASSTSTVAPLHF.

The chain links TRBV10-1 to TRBJ2-1; perhaps TRBD1 as D (6 bases). CDR3 length: 15 amino acids. V shed 3 bases and J shed 8 bases, with 17 bases lying between them. The germline V gene has CDR1 WNHNN and CDR2 SYGVQD (reference sequence). The CDR3 loop is CASSEGTMIWDEQFF. The CDR3 DNA follows: TGCGCCAGCAGTGAAGGGACAATGATTTGGGATGAGCAGTTCTTC.

The chain is built from TRBV6-5 and TRBJ1-5; no clear D gene. The V and J ends lost 8 bases and 0 bases respectively, with 14 bases between them. Germline CDR1 is MNHEY and CDR2 is SVGAGI. The CDR3 sequence is 15 residues long. In DNA, the CDR3 is TGTGCCAGCGCTCAGACACCCACTAGCAATCAGCCCCAGCATTTT. Translating it yields CASAQTPTSNQPQHF.

This clone appeared a single time. V gene TRBV14 combines with J gene TRBJ1-6; D is undetermined. Germline CDR1 reads SGHDN; CDR2 reads FVKESK. V dropped 4 bases and J dropped 5 bases, with 12 bases sitting between them. The CDR3 is 15 amino acids. The CDR3 nucleotides are TGTGCCAGCAGCCCGGTTCCCCATAATAATTCACCCCTCCACTTT. It specifies CASSPVPHNNSPLHF. Full variable domain (missing parts from reference TRBV14 and TRBJ1-6): EAGVTQFPSHSVIEKGQTVTLRCDPISGHDNLYWYRRVMGKEIKFLLHFVKESKQDESGMPNNRFLAERTGGTYSTLKVQPAELEDSGVYFCASSPVPHNNSPLHFGNGTRLTVT.

The CDR3 sequence: CASRPCAGDAAISYEQYF. In DNA, the CDR3 is TGTGCAAGTCGCCCGTGTGCGGGAGATGCCGCAATCTCCTACGAGCAGTACTTC. The chain is built from TRBV12-2 and TRBJ2-7; the D call of TRBD2 is as the table states it, not checked on the DNA. TRBV12-2 is a pseudogene locus. The CDR3 spans 18 residues.

For the CDR3, the DNA is TGTGCCAGCTCAATGACAGGGGGGAGGACTGAAGCTTTCTTT. This codes for CASSMTGGRTEAFF. This chain connects TRBV18 to TRBJ1-1; 9 nucleotides match TRBD1. The CDR3 totals 14 residues. Germline V CDR1 and CDR2: KGHSH, LQKENI. V lost 5 bases, J lost 5 bases, and 6 bases stayed unmatched. Based on the CDR3 plus reference TRBV18 and TRBJ1-1, the full variable domain is NAGVMQNPRHLVRRRGQEARLRCSPMKGHSHVYWYRQLPEEGLKFMVYLQKENIIDESGMPKERFSAEFPKEGPSILRIQQVVRGDSAAYFCASSMTGGRTEAFFGQGTRLTVV.

This rearrangement joins TRBV7-2 to TRBJ1-5, with D uncertain. This CDR3 spans 14 amino acids. Looked up from germline, CDR1 is SGHTA and CDR2 is FQGNSA. V lost 1 base and J 0 bases, leaving 4 bases between the germline ends. CDR3 bases: TGTGCCAGCAGCTTAGACATTAGCAATCAGCCCCAGCATTTT. This sequence encodes CASSLDISNQPQHF.